The 7 T cell receptor beta chains listed next were all sequenced from one sample in a study of blood T cell repertoires in COVID-19. Some clones are missing from TCRdb's copy, which holds only in-frame ones; the method was immunoSEQ multiplex PCR. Of fewer than 250,000 clones in the sample, more than 85% were seen once. The sequenced sample consisted of peripheral blood. The receptor source for this set is a man aged 60 to 75 with COVID-19, enrolled during active disease.

J is TRBJ2-1 and V is TRBV19, with 13 bases identical to TRBD2. Trimming at V came to 5 bases and at J to 5 bases, leaving 3 bases not matched to a gene. This CDR3 region has 15 residues. The germline V gene encodes CDR1 LNHDA and CDR2 SQIVND (reference sequence). In DNA, the CDR3 is TGTGCCAGTAGTGAACTAGCGGGAGGGGACAATGAGCAGTTCTTC. It yields the protein CASSELAGGDNEQFF.

This clone occurred once. The J gene is TRBJ1-2, the V gene TRBV27, with 7 bases aligning to TRBD1. V was pared by 5 bases and J by 3 bases, with 3 bases of the junction left unmatched. From germline, CDR1 is MNHEY and CDR2 SMNVEV (reference sequence). The CDR3 runs to 13 residues. CDR3 sequence reads: CASSKGGDYGYTF. CDR3 in DNA: TGTGCCAGCAGTAAAGGGGGCGACTATGGCTACACCTTC.

The rearrangement links TRBV4-1 to TRBJ2-1; D might be TRBD1 (7 bases). The germline V gene has CDR1 MGHRA and CDR2 YSYEKL. The germline V and J ends were trimmed by 3 bases and 8 bases, with 11 bases remaining between them. The CDR3 consists of 13 residues. This CDR3 is CASSQGRGDEQFF. CDR3 DNA: TGCGCCAGCAGCCAGGGCAGGGGGGATGAGCAGTTCTTC.

The genes are TRBV18 and TRBJ1-1, with D possibly matching TRBD1 (6 bases). V was trimmed by 6 bases and J by 4 bases, leaving 21 bases between them. This CDR3 is built from 16 residues. CDR1 and CDR2 from the germline V gene are KGHSH and LQKENI. CDR3 protein: CASSPEGRGIGTEAFF. The CDR3 nucleotides are TGTGCCAGCTCCCCCGAGGGCAGGGGTATTGGCACTGAAGCTTTCTTT.

The V gene is TRBV6-1, the J gene TRBJ2-7; possible D gene TRBD1, 6 bases. Trimming removed 2 bases from V and 3 bases from J, with 14 bases in between. Germline CDR1 and CDR2: MNHNS and SASEGT. CDR3 size: 15 residues. The DNA of the CDR3 is TGTGCCAGCAGTGAACAGGGGACAAGAATCTACGAGCAGTACTTC. This translates into CASSEQGTRIYEQYF.

This chain uses TRBV23-1 with TRBJ1-4; weak D call: TRBD1 (6 bases). TRBV23-1 is an ORF; its function is uncertain. The CDR3 has 17 amino acids. The germline V and J ends were trimmed by 7 bases and 4 bases, with 22 bases remaining between them. The CDR3: CASIPRQVGRGNEKLFF. CDR3 sequence (DNA): TGCGCCAGCATCCCACGACAGGTAGGACGCGGTAATGAAAAACTGTTTTTT.

The chain has TRBV19 and TRBJ1-1, with 7 positions matching TRBD1. The J segment lost 1 base and the V segment lost 5 bases, leaving 7 bases of the junction unmatched. The CDR3 has 15 residues. CDR1 is LNHDA and CDR2 is SQIVND in the germline V gene (reference sequence). Written as DNA, the CDR3 is TGTGCCAGTAGTGTTACAGGGGCCGGGAACACTGAAGCTTTCTTT. Amino acid sequence: CASSVTGAGNTEAFF.